Below are 3 T cell receptor beta chains sequenced from a single sample in a study of cytomegalovirus exposure and HLA in healthy donors (dated by TCRdb to 2015 to 2018). The library was produced with the immunoSEQ multiplex PCR assay. For the multiplex PCR, a mixture combining 60 forward primers for TCR Vbeta segments and 13 reverse primers for TCR Jbeta segments was used. Entries here come from immuneACCESS through TCRdb and include only in-frame sequences with V and J called. Some clones fail to appear in such tables; in the studies checked, an unresolved V gene covers under half of the shortfall, and the cause of the remainder is unknown. The sample data list about 180,000 clones, and more than 80% of these were observed just once. 2.4% of the sample is in the top ten clones. Sample: PBMCs. The receptors derive from a male donor in good health and CMV-seronegative.

The J gene is TRBJ1-6, the V gene TRBV7-9; 9 bases match TRBD1. CDR1 and CDR2 from the germline V gene are SEHNR and FQNEAQ (reference sequence). CDR3 size: 15 residues. The J segment lost 6 bases and the V segment lost 8 bases, leaving 8 bases of the junction unmatched. The CDR3 loop is CASGDRALSNSPLHF. CDR3 sequence (DNA): TGTGCCAGCGGGGACAGGGCCCTTAGTAATTCACCCCTCCACTTT.

The CDR3 DNA reads as TGTGCCAGCAAGCCGGACAGGGGAGTATGGGAAGATACGCAGTATTTT. Protein sequence: CASKPDRGVWEDTQYF. This chain uses TRBV27 with TRBJ2-3, with 9 nucleotides matching TRBD1. The germline V gene encodes CDR1 MNHEY and CDR2 SMNVEV (reference sequence). The CDR3 spans 16 residues. Trimming cost V 7 bases and J 5 bases; bases outside gene matches: 13.

The chain is built from TRBV5-4 and TRBJ1-3, with no clear D. Germline-derived CDR1 and CDR2 are SGHNT and YYREEE (reference sequence). The CDR3 runs to 16 residues. With 3 bases removed from V and 4 bases from J, the gap between germline ends came to 17 bases. The CDR3 here is CASSSPAQLEGNTIYF. CDR3 nucleotide sequence: TGTGCCAGCAGCTCCCCCGCGCAACTGGAGGGAAACACCATATATTTT. Filled out from reference TRBV5-4 and TRBJ1-3, the complete variable domain reads ETGVTQSPTHLIKTRGQQVTLRCSSQSGHNTVSWYQQALGQGPQFIFQYYREEENGRGNFPPRFSGLQFPNYSSELNVNALELDDSALYLCASSSPAQLEGNTIYFGEGSWLTVV.